This record concerns one T cell receptor beta chain sequence. The antigen is not known. The data originate from a study of cytomegalovirus exposure and HLA in healthy donors. With 1 base clipped from V and 4 bases from J, the junction kept 0 bases outside the gene matches. The CDR3 has 13 amino acids. The germline V gene has CDR1 GTSNPN and CDR2 SVGIG (reference sequence). PCR used 60 Vbeta primers and 13 Jbeta primers. Some clones are missing from TCRdb's copy, which holds only in-frame ones; the method was immunoSEQ multiplex PCR. The table records some 160,000 clones, 65% to 75% of them present only once. Broader study findings: With later analysis, a missense DCLRE1C variant became linked to TCR beta V- and J-gene trimming.

The sample consisted of PBMCs. This TCR derives from a man aged 55 to 70 in good health and CMV-seronegative. This sequence joins TRBV30 and TRBJ2-1; TRBD1 matches 8 bases. CDR3 loop: CAWSDRGYNEQFF. CDR3 in DNA: TGTGCCTGGAGTGACAGGGGGTACAATGAGCAGTTCTTC. The whole variable domain, remainder taken from reference TRBV30 and TRBJ2-1, is SQTIHQWPATLVQPVGSPLSLECTVEGTSNPNLYWYRQAAGRGLQLLFYSVGIGQISSEVPQNLSASRPQDRQFILSSKKLLLSDSGFYLCAWSDRGYNEQFFGPGTRLTVL.